The rows below give T cell receptor beta chains drawn from one sample of a study of T cells in tuberculosis. Libraries were prepared by immunoSEQ multiplex PCR; TCRdb keeps only in-frame clonotypes and omits some of them. The sample includes some 41,000 clones, 94% seen only once; the top ten take about an eighth. Sequenced input: PBMCs. Every receptor here comes from a donor between 10 and 35 years old with latent tuberculosis or without tuberculosis infection. Some clones in this sample may be carry-over from other donors' samples. CDR3s include the opening cysteine and the closing phenylalanine or tryptophan.

j_call | v_call | cdr3_aa
TRBJ2-7 | TRBV5-6 | CASLVWASYEQYF
TRBJ1-2 | TRBV5-1 | CASSLAGISYGYTF
TRBJ2-7 | TRBV19 | CASSRGDGYEQYF
TRBJ2-7 | TRBV6-5 | CASSLSSYEQYF
TRBJ2-3 | TRBV7-6 | CASSLEGTMGGRDTQYF
TRBJ1-1 | TRBV25-1 | CASKRGNTEAFF
TRBJ2-3 | TRBV6-5 | CASSYSGGTGGDTQYF
TRBJ2-5 | TRBV7-9 | CASSISSPQGETQYF
TRBJ2-1 | TRBV4-1 | CASSQEGARYNEQFF
TRBJ2-3 | TRBV14 | CASSFYRGLGDQDTDTQYF
TRBJ1-1 | TRBV29-1 | CSVEREATNTEAFF
TRBJ1-4 | TRBV6-5 | CASSYGGGTNEKLFF
TRBJ1-1 | TRBV19 | CASSKGTGGFSTEAFF
TRBJ2-5 | TRBV30 | CAWSVSGVKAQYF
TRBJ2-3 | TRBV14 | CASSLIWTGSTDTQYF
TRBJ1-1 | TRBV9 | CASSVLPDRGERGAFF
TRBJ1-1 | TRBV7-2 | CASSSSQGLGTNTEAFF
TRBJ1-4 | TRBV30 | CAWSTLKHRTNEKLFF
TRBJ1-3 | TRBV2 | CASSDSQAYSSGNTIYF
TRBJ1-2 | TRBV10-3 | CAIRQGSRGYTF
TRBJ2-7 | TRBV20-1 | CSARDGQVQYF
TRBJ2-1 | TRBV7-6 | CASRPGYNEQFF
TRBJ2-1 | TRBV27 | CASTQGGYNEQFF
TRBJ2-5 | TRBV4-3 | CASSQALGTGLAGAQETQYF
TRBJ1-2 | TRBV15 | CATSRGTGFGYTF
TRBJ2-2 | TRBV19 | CASNTQGASGELFF
TRBJ2-2 | TRBV5-6 | CASSLLGANTGELFF
TRBJ1-2 | TRBV4-3 | CASSQDKDRDGYTF
TRBJ1-6 | TRBV18 | CASSPPGTGGAGALHF
TRBJ2-5 | TRBV2 | CASIYSSGGETQYF
TRBJ2-5 | TRBV20-1 | CSAAQETQYF
TRBJ2-7 | TRBV9 | CASSASTGSGYEQYF
TRBJ2-1 | TRBV19 | CASSRSTVYNEQFF
TRBJ1-1 | TRBV5-5 | CASSLEVRATEAFF
TRBJ2-1 | TRBV30 | CAWSALDRGNYNEQFF
TRBJ1-1 | TRBV6-1 | CASSGGGAGETEAFF
TRBJ2-7 | TRBV10-3 | CAISPVRDRGLHEQYF
TRBJ2-1 | TRBV28 | CASSSSGGTSSSAPPNEQFF
TRBJ2-1 | TRBV19 | CASSIGAGPYNEQFF
TRBJ1-5 | TRBV4-1 | CASSQLTQGLSNQPQHF
TRBJ1-1 | TRBV7-2 | CASSFTSGGQAFF
TRBJ2-3 | TRBV11-2 | CASSLPRQGSDTQYF
TRBJ1-4 | TRBV5-4 | CASSQQGAEEKLFF
TRBJ2-7 | TRBV30 | CATGPRGRPYEQYF
TRBJ1-5 | TRBV19 | CASIASGRSNQPQHF
TRBJ1-2 | TRBV7-9 | CASSLGVGAGAYGYTF
TRBJ1-1 | TRBV7-8 | CASSLEARDRGRRGTEAFF
TRBJ1-1 | TRBV6-5 | CASSYRQGRTEAFF
TRBJ1-2 | TRBV5-1 | CASSLDPGVLRDGYTF
TRBJ1-1 | TRBV19 | CASSHWGGSEAFF
TRBJ2-1 | TRBV7-3 | CASSLIGSKASGYNEQFF
TRBJ1-1 | TRBV4-3 | CASSQDLGRINTEAFF
TRBJ2-7 | TRBV2 | CASSVQGRAKQYF
TRBJ2-5 | TRBV7-2 | CASSLAAETTQYF
TRBJ1-4 | TRBV2 | CASRPGQGKEKLFF